The 10 T cell receptor beta chains below all came from one sample that was sequenced in a study of CD8 T cells in Susac syndrome. RNA totalling roughly 0.45 to 1 ug underwent reverse transcription with random hexamers. MiXCR, applied by TCRdb to the immunoSEQ multiplex PCR reads, yields one record per CDR3 protein. The sample shows around 300,000 distinct CDR3 sequences, just over 90% of them seen only once. The source material was CD4+ T cells from PBMCs. Every receptor here comes from a human donor with multiple sclerosis.

J is TRBJ1-6 and V is TRBV7-6; 8 positions match TRBD1. Trimming cost V 5 bases and J 13 bases; bases outside gene matches: 10. The CDR3 has 14 residues. Per germline, CDR1 SGHVS and CDR2 FNYEAQ. The CDR3 region has the DNA TGTGCCAGCAGCCCAGGACAGGGCTTTACCCCCCTCCACTTT. Its translation is CASSPGQGFTPLHF. Drawing the rest from reference TRBV7-6 and TRBJ1-6, the complete variable domain is GAGVSQSPRYKVTKRGQDVALRCDPISGHVSLYWYRQALGQGPEFLTYFNYEAQQDKSGLPNDRFSAERPEGSISTLTIQRTEQRDSAMYRCASSPGQGFTPLHFGNGTRLTVT.

The chain is built from TRBV2 and TRBJ1-5; D remains ambiguous. Trimming shortened V by 7 bases and J by 5 bases, and 15 bases separated the two germline ends. Germline V CDR1 and CDR2: SNHLY, FYNNEI. The CDR3 totals 14 residues. The CDR3 loop is CASTPFAGDQPQHF. DNA for the CDR3: TGTGCCAGCACCCCGTTTGCGGGAGATCAGCCCCAGCATTTT.

The rearrangement links TRBV5-1 to TRBJ2-1; D gene uncertain. CDR1 is SGHRS and CDR2 is YFSETQ in the germline V gene. The length of the CDR3 is 14 residues. Deletions cut 7 bases from V and 0 bases from J, with 11 bases between. This CDR3 reads CASGQVGSYNEQFF. The DNA for the CDR3 is TGCGCCAGCGGGCAGGTTGGCTCCTACAATGAGCAGTTCTTC. Based on the CDR3 plus reference TRBV5-1 and TRBJ2-1, the full variable domain is KAGVTQTPRYLIKTRGQQVTLSCSPISGHRSVSWYQQTPGQGLQFLFEYFSETQRNKGNFPGRFSGRQFSNSRSEMNVSTLELGDSALYLCASGQVGSYNEQFFGPGTRLTVL.

The chain carries TRBV15 and TRBJ2-7; D might be TRBD1 (6 bases). CDR3 length: 15 amino acids. Per the germline V gene, CDR1 is LNHNV and CDR2 is YYDKDF (reference sequence). V gave up 1 base and J gave up 2 bases, with 12 bases separating them. The CDR3 DNA reads as TGTGCCACCAGCAGAGCTGGGGGCGCCACCTACGAGCAGTACTTC. As protein: CATSRAGGATYEQYF.

The chain recombines TRBV9 with TRBJ2-2; 9 nucleotides align to TRBD1. This CDR3 comprises 16 residues. The V and J ends lost 3 bases and 1 base, in that order; junction bases with no gene match: 4. CDR1 and CDR2 from the germline V gene are SGDLS and YYNGEE. This CDR3 is CASSGQGVLNTGELFF. The CDR3 nucleotides are TGTGCCAGCAGCGGACAGGGGGTATTGAACACCGGGGAGCTGTTTTTT.

The gene calls are TRBV12-3 or TRBV12-4 and TRBJ1-2; perhaps TRBD1 as D (6 bases). Trimming took 6 bases from V and 2 from J, leaving 7 bases between them. This CDR3 has 12 amino acids. The DNA for the CDR3 is TGTGCCAGCAGAGGACAGAACTATGGCTACACCTTC. This sequence encodes CASRGQNYGYTF.

This chain connects TRBV5-4 to TRBJ1-3, with D unresolved. Germline V gene data show CDR1 as SGHNT and CDR2 as YYREEE (reference sequence). The CDR3 length is 16 residues. The germline V and J ends were trimmed by 3 bases and 1 base, with 14 bases remaining between them. The CDR3 loop is CASSYAPGGSGNTIYF. The CDR3 DNA is TGTGCCAGCAGCTATGCCCCTGGAGGGTCTGGAAACACCATATATTTT.

The rearrangement joins TRBV20-1 to TRBJ2-5, with 13 bases that match TRBD2. Germline V gene data show CDR1 as DFQATT and CDR2 as SNEGSKA (reference sequence). The length of the CDR3 is 15 residues. The J segment lost 4 bases and the V segment lost 0 bases, leaving 2 bases of the junction unmatched. The CDR3 DNA sequence: TGCAGTGCTAGAGATCGACTAGCGGGAGGAGAGACCCAGTACTTC. This sequence encodes CSARDRLAGGETQYF.

The J gene is TRBJ2-3, the V gene TRBV5-5; D might be TRBD1 (6 bases). In germline, CDR1 is SGHKS, CDR2 YYEKEE (reference sequence). Trimming took off 4 bases at V and 6 bases at J, with 18 bases between the two ends. This CDR3 comprises 15 residues. CDR3 protein: CASSHDRPLTDTQYF. CDR3 DNA: TGTGCCAGCAGCCACGACAGGCCCTTAACGGATACGCAGTATTTT. Full variable domain (rest looked up from reference TRBV5-5 and TRBJ2-3): DAGVTQSPTHLIKTRGQQVTLRCSPISGHKSVSWYQQVLGQGPQFIFQYYEKEERGRGNFPDRFSARQFPNYSSELNVNALLLGDSALYLCASSHDRPLTDTQYFGPGTRLTVL.

The CDR3 reads CSASSGRKETQYF. The CDR3 region has the DNA TGCAGTGCTAGTAGCGGGAGGAAAGAGACCCAGTACTTC. This chain links TRBV20-1 with TRBJ2-5, with 10 bases aligning to TRBD2. The CDR3 totals 13 residues. Germline values: CDR1 DFQATT, CDR2 SNEGSKA (reference sequence). V lost 3 bases to trimming and J lost 3 bases; unmatched junction nucleotides: 1.